The subject of this entry is one TCR beta chain. The antigen is not known. The data were taken from a study of OX40 agonist ivuxolimab in advanced cancers. Study-level points and caveats: CD8+ T cells were the subset that, on average, had more expanded clones than CD4+. The study observed clonal expansion of CD4+ and CD8+ blood T cells by week 6 at 0.1 to 3.0 mg/kg.

Assay used: immunoSEQ multiplex PCR; TCRdb lists only in-frame clones, some missing. The table shows roughly 80,000 clones, with around 80% occurring only once. The source is an adult with an advanced solid tumor such as melanoma, head and neck, liver or kidney cancer. The sequenced sample was CD4+ or CD8+ T cells sorted from blood, obtained in a trial of the OX40 agonist ivuxolimab.

The CDR3 reads CASSLGGASLHF. CDR3 sequence (DNA): TGTGCCAGCAGCTTAGGTGGGGCGTCCCTCCACTTT. This rearrangement joins TRBV7-9 to TRBJ1-6, with a tentative D call TRBD1 (5 bases). Trimming took 1 base from V and 14 from J, leaving 9 bases between them. The V gene's germline CDR1 is SEHNR and CDR2 FQNEAQ (reference sequence). This CDR3 contains 12 residues.